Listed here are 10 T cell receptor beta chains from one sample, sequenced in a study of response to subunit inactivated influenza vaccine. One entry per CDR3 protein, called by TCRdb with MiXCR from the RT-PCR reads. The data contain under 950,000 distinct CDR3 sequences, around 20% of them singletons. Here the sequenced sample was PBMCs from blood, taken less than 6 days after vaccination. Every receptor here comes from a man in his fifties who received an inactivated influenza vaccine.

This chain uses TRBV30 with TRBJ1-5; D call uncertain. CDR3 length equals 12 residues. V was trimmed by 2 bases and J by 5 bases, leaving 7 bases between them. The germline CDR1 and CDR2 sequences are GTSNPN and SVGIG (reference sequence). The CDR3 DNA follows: TGTGCCTGGAGTCAAGGGTATCAGCCCCAGCATTTT. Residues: CAWSQGYQPQHF.

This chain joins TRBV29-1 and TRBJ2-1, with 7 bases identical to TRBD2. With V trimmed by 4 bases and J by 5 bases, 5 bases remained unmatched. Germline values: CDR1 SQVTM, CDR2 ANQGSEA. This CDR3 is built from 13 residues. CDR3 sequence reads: CSVGGGNNNEQFF. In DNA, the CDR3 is TGCAGCGTTGGGGGGGGGAATAACAATGAGCAGTTCTTC.

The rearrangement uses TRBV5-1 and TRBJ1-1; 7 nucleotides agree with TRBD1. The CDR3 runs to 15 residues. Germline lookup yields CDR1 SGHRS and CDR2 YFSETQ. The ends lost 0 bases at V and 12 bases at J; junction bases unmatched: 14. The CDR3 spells CASSLDATGKGGTFF. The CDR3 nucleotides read TGCGCCAGCAGCTTGGATGCGACAGGGAAGGGTGGTACTTTCTTT.

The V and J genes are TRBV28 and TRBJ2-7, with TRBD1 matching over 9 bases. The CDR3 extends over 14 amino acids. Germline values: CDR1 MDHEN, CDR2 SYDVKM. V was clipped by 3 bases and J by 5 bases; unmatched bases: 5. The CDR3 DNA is TGTGCCAGCAGTTTTGTGGACAGGGGAAACGAGCAGTACTTC. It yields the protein CASSFVDRGNEQYF.

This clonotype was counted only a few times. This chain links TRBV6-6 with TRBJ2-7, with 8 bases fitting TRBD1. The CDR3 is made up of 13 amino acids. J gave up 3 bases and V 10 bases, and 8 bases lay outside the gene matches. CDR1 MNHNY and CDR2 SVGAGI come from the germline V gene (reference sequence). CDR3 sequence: CANSAGTGYEQYF. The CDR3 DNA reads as TGTGCCAACTCCGCCGGGACAGGCTACGAGCAGTACTTC.

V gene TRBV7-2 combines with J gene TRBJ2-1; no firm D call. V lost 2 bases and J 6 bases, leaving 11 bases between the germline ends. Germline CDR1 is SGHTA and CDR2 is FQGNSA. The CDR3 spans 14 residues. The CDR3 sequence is CASSLRQLSNEQFF. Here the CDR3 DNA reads TGTGCCAGCAGCTTACGACAACTCTCCAATGAGCAGTTCTTC.

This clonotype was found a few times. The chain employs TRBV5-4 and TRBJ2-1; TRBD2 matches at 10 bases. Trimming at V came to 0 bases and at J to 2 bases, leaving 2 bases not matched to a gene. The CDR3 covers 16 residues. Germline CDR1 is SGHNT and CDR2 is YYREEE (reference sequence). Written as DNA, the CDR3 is TGTGCCAGCAGCTTGGAAAGCGGGAGGGCCTACAATGAGCAGTTCTTC. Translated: CASSLESGRAYNEQFF.

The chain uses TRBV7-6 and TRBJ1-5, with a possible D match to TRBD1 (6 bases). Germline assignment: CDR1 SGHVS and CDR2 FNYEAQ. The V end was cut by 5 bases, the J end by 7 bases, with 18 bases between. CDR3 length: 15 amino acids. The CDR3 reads CASSPQGGYKQPQHF. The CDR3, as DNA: TGTGCCAGCAGCCCACAGGGTGGGTACAAGCAGCCCCAGCATTTT.

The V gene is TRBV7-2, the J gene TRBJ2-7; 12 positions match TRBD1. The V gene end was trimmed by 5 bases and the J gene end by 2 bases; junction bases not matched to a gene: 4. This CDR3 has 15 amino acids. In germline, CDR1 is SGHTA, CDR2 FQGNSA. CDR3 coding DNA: TGTGCCAGCAGCCACGGGACAGGGGGCACCTACGAGCAGTACTTC. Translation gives CASSHGTGGTYEQYF.

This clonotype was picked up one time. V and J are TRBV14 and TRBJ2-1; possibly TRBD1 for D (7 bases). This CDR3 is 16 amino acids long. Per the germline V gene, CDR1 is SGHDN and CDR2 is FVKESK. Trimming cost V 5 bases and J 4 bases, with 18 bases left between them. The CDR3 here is CASSGGRGVGYNEQFF. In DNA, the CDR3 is TGTGCCAGCAGCGGAGGCAGGGGGGTCGGGTACAATGAGCAGTTCTTC.